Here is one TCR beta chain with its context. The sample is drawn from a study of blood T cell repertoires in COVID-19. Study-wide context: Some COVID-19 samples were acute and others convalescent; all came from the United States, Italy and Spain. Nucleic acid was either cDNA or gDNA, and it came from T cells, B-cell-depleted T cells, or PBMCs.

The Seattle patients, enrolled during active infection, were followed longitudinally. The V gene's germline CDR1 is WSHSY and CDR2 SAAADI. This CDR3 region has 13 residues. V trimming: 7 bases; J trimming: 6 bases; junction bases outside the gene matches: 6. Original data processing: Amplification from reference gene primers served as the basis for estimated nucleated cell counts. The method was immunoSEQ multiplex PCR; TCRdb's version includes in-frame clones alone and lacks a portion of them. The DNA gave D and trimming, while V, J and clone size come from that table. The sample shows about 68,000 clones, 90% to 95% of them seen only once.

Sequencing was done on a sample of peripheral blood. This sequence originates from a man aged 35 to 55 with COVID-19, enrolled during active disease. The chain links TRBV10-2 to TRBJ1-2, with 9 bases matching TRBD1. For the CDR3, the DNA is TGCGCCAGCATGGCGGACAGGGGTCATGGCTACACCTTC. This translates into CASMADRGHGYTF.